The rows below give T cell receptor beta chains drawn from one sample of a study of cytomegalovirus exposure and HLA in healthy donors. The assay was immunoSEQ multiplex PCR, and TCRdb's table has in-frame clones only and misses some. The table includes 150,000 to 200,000 clones, roughly nine tenths detected once. Sequencing used PBMCs. These receptors all stem from a woman aged 30 to 39 in good health and CMV-seronegative. The CDR3 runs from the conserved cysteine through the conserved F or W. D genes are given only for firm matches. The size field is filled for only some rows; it gives once, few, many or a size class.

len,v_gene,j_gene,abundance,d_gene,CDR3nt,CDR3aa
13,TRBV19,TRBJ1-2,.,.,TGTGCCAGTAGTAGGGACGGAAACTATGGCTACACCTTC,CASSRDGNYGYTF
13,TRBV9,TRBJ1-1,.,.,TGTGCCAGCAGCTTTCGGTCGGACACGTCAGCTTTCTTT,CASSFRSDTSAFF
15,TRBV29-1,TRBJ2-7,.,TRBD1,TGCAGCGTTGAATCCCCCGGGACAGGGGCCTACGAGCAGTACTTC,CSVESPGTGAYEQYF
15,TRBV6-1,TRBJ1-2,.,.,TGTGCCAGCAGTGAACAGGGGCGACCTAACTATGGCTACACCTTC,CASSEQGRPNYGYTF
14,TRBV27,TRBJ2-7,.,.,TGTGCCAGCAGTTTCGGACAGTTCGGCTACGAGCAGTACTTC,CASSFGQFGYEQYF
15,TRBV2,TRBJ2-3,.,.,TGTGCCAGCAGAGACAGGACCACTAGCACAGATACGCAGTATTTT,CASRDRTTSTDTQYF
17,TRBV5-1,TRBJ2-5,.,TRBD2,TGCGCCAGCAGCTCTGGACTAGCGGGAGTAGGGCAAGAGACCCAGTACTTC,CASSSGLAGVGQETQYF
15,TRBV7-2,TRBJ1-3,.,.,TGTGCCAGCAGCTTAGACGGTAGCTCTGGAAACACCATATATTTT,CASSLDGSSGNTIYF
16,TRBV9,TRBJ2-1,.,.,TGTGCCAGCAGCGTAGGGTCCAGCGGGTCCTCCAATGAGCAGTTCTTC,CASSVGSSGSSNEQFF
14,TRBV5-6,TRBJ2-7,.,.,TGTGCCAGCAGCTGGCAAGAGAGATCCTACGAGCAGTACTTC,CASSWQERSYEQYF
13,TRBV5-1,TRBJ2-3,.,TRBD2,TGCGCCAGCAGCTCCCCGGGACTAGAAACGCAGTATTTT,CASSSPGLETQYF
14,TRBV11-2,TRBJ2-7,.,TRBD2,TGTGCCAGCAGCCCCCAGACTAGCGCTTACGAGCAGTACTTC,CASSPQTSAYEQYF
15,TRBV7-9,TRBJ2-7,once,.,TGTGCCAGCAGCTCTCCTACAGGAAACTCCTACGAGCAGTACTTC,CASSSPTGNSYEQYF
10,TRBV6-1,TRBJ1-2,.,.,TGTGCCAGCGCGGGGGTTGGCTACACCTTC,CASAGVGYTF
14,TRBV28,TRBJ1-5,few,TRBD1,TGTGCCAGCAGTTTGCCAGGGGGAAATCAGCCCCAGCATTTT,CASSLPGGNQPQHF
19,TRBV4-1,TRBJ1-6,.,TRBD1,TGCGCCAGCAGCCAAGAGGGACAGGGGGCCAGAACCTATAATTCACCCCTCCACTTT,CASSQEGQGARTYNSPLHF
12,TRBV29-1,TRBJ2-3,.,.,TGCAGCGTTGGCGGGGCCGGAGATACGCAGTATTTT,CSVGGAGDTQYF
14,TRBV7-2,TRBJ1-6,few,.,TGTGCCAGCAGCCCTGTAAACCAGGGTTCACCCCTCCACTTT,CASSPVNQGSPLHF
17,TRBV27,TRBJ2-5,.,.,TGTGCCAGCACCCGGGTTGGGGGAGCGGTAATTAAGGAGACCCAGTACTTC,CASTRVGGAVIKETQYF
14,TRBV19,TRBJ1-2,.,.,TGTGCCAGTAGTATCCAAGCGAGTTACTATGGCTACACCTTC,CASSIQASYYGYTF
13,TRBV7-3,TRBJ2-3,.,.,TGTGCCAGCAGTCGAAAGGGCACAGATACGCAGTATTTT,CASSRKGTDTQYF
12,TRBV7-9,TRBJ2-7,.,.,TGTGCCAGCAGCTTAGCGGCGTACGAGCAGTACTTC,CASSLAAYEQYF
12,TRBV29-1,TRBJ2-1,.,.,TGCAGCGTTTTTGTCTTAGCCAATGAGCAGTTCTTC,CSVFVLANEQFF
15,TRBV15,TRBJ2-1,once,.,TGTGCCACCAGCCGTGGGGCTTATCGCTACAATGAGCAGTTCTTC,CATSRGAYRYNEQFF
15,TRBV6-5,TRBJ1-5,.,.,TGTGCCAGCAGTTACAGCGGAGGGAACGGACAGCCCCAGCATTTT,CASSYSGGNGQPQHF
15,TRBV15,TRBJ2-4,many,.,TGTGCCACCAGCAGAGATCTAGCAGGGGCGAACATTCAGTACTTC,CATSRDLAGANIQYF
15,TRBV5-1,TRBJ2-2,.,.,TGCGCCAGCAGCCGGGCGGGGATGGACACCGGGGAGCTGTTTTTT,CASSRAGMDTGELFF
14,TRBV6-5,TRBJ2-4,once,.,TGTGCCAGCAGTTACAGGGGTGTTGGAAACATTCAGTACTTC,CASSYRGVGNIQYF
15,TRBV5-4,TRBJ2-1,.,.,TGTGCCAGCAGCGGAGGGCTCGGCTCCTACAATGAGCAGTTCTTC,CASSGGLGSYNEQFF
13,TRBV7-2,TRBJ2-7,.,.,TGTGCCACCTCTTTACTAAGACAGTCCGAGCAGTACTTC,CATSLLRQSEQYF
14,TRBV18,TRBJ1-2,.,.,TGTGCCAGCTCACCACCTTGGACGGAGTATGGCTACACCTTC,CASSPPWTEYGYTF
13,TRBV6-1,TRBJ2-4,.,.,TGTGCCAGCAGTGAATATGTCGCTGTCATTCAGTACTTC,CASSEYVAVIQYF
16,TRBV2,TRBJ1-4,.,TRBD1,TGTGCCAGCAGTGGAACCGGGACAGCATTTAATGAAAAACTGTTTTTT,CASSGTGTAFNEKLFF
14,TRBV9,TRBJ2-3,.,TRBD2,TGTGCCAGCAGCTGGGCGGGGGAAACAGATACGCAGTATTTT,CASSWAGETDTQYF
15,TRBV19,TRBJ2-7,.,.,TGTGCCAGTAGTATAGGCGAGCGGAGACCCTACGAGCAGTACTTC,CASSIGERRPYEQYF
15,TRBV28,TRBJ2-3,once,.,TGTGCCAGCAGTTTATGGTCAGATGAGACAGATACGCAGTATTTT,CASSLWSDETDTQYF
12,TRBV7-9,TRBJ1-1,few,.,TGTGCCAGCAGCTTACAAAACACTGAAGCTTTCTTT,CASSLQNTEAFF
18,TRBV10-3,TRBJ2-7,.,TRBD1,TGTGCCATCAGTGACGCGGCAGGACAGGGGCGGCGGGGCTACGAGCAGTACTTC,CAISDAAGQGRRGYEQYF
15,TRBV6-5,TRBJ1-3,.,.,TGTGCCAGCAGTCCCCGAGGGCGGGCAGGAAACACCATATATTTT,CASSPRGRAGNTIYF
15,TRBV4-2,TRBJ1-1,.,TRBD1,TGTGCCAGCAGCCAAGAGGGACAGATGAACACTGAAGCTTTCTTT,CASSQEGQMNTEAFF
13,TRBV7-9,TRBJ2-7,once,TRBD1,TGTGCCAGCAGTGAGACAGGGACCCTGGGGCAGTACTTC,CASSETGTLGQYF
14,TRBV4-2,TRBJ2-5,.,.,TGTGCCAGCAGCCAAGTCGGTGTCCAAGAGACCCAGTACTTC,CASSQVGVQETQYF
14,TRBV5-1,TRBJ2-7,.,TRBD1,TGCGCCAGCAGCTTAGGACAGGGGTCATACGAGCAGTACTTC,CASSLGQGSYEQYF
15,TRBV9,TRBJ1-2,.,.,TGTGCCAGCAGCGTAAGCGTACAGGATGATGGTGGCTACACCTTC,CASSVSVQDDGGYTF
15,TRBV5-1,TRBJ2-2,.,.,TGCGCCAGCAGTCCCGGGGGAGCGAACACCGGGGAGCTGTTTTTT,CASSPGGANTGELFF